This T cell receptor beta chain was found in a study of T cell responses to AZD1222 COVID-19 vaccine. Whole-study results and caveats: Reports say nearly half of spike-specific TCRs go after unmutated variant regions. Possibly, clonal diversity was underestimated; donors were largely white British and included more females. Among those given AZD1222, only 5 to 7 were seropositive at baseline. Sampled repertoires all dated from after the peak T cell response.

Clones were read by immunoSEQ multiplex PCR, and TCRdb kept only the in-frame ones, dropping some. Of about 120,000 clones in the sample, over 75% were seen once. The CDR3 has 19 amino acids. Of note for this clone: The antigen remains undetermined.

V gene TRBV21-1 combines with J gene TRBJ1-6. TRBV21-1 is an annotated pseudogene. The input for sequencing was peripheral blood, taken on day 0 of AZD1222 vaccination. The sequence was collected from an adult in good health. CDR3 in DNA: TGTGCCAGCAGCAACAGGAGGGGCGGACCGCCTGGGAAATTCTCACCCCTCCACTTT. Translation gives CASSNRRGGPPGKFSPLHF.